The rows below give T cell receptor beta chains drawn from one sample of a study of blood T cell repertoires in COVID-19. Assay used: immunoSEQ multiplex PCR; TCRdb lists only in-frame clones, some missing. Of about 190,000 clones listed, 65% to 85% are singletons. Sequencing was done on a sample of PBMCs or T cells enriched from blood (not recorded which). Source of these receptors: a woman between 25 and 40 years old who had recovered from COVID-19. Both conserved end residues are trimmed from each CDR3.

>TRBV7-2|TRBJ2-1
ASRGERVHRGNEQF
>TRBV6-5|TRBJ2-6
ASSYGTASGANVLT
>TRBV7-2|TRBJ2-7
ASSPEAAAGAPEY
>TRBV6-5|TRBJ2-1
ASSPDRDPYNEQF
>TRBV4-1|TRBJ1-2
ASSQVGAYGYT
>TRBV6-2/TRBV6-3|TRBJ2-2
ASSYSDYWVSGELF
>TRBV5-1|TRBJ2-2
ASSGLAGGNTGELF
>TRBV7-9|TRBJ1-1
ASSLEQGGTLSGAF
>TRBV2|TRBJ2-2
ASSVQGAKPTGELF
>TRBV19|TRBJ1-1
ASSRLQGPTEAF
>TRBV7-9|TRBJ1-3
ASRPDRGIGNTIY
>TRBV19|TRBJ2-1
ASSAQVYNEQF
>TRBV11-2|TRBJ2-3
ASSLDMGPTDTQY
>TRBV11-2|TRBJ1-1
ASSLTNQGPTEAF
>TRBV10-3|TRBJ2-2
AISVSGGELF
>TRBV28|TRBJ2-7
ASSLLGETTYEQY
>TRBV3-1/TRBV3-2|TRBJ2-1
ASSQSGEQF
>TRBV5-4|TRBJ2-3
ASSLPGSGGSDTQY
>TRBV14|TRBJ2-5
ASSQGRGRTETQY
>TRBV6-1|TRBJ1-5
ASSEVGRSNQPQH
>TRBV14|TRBJ2-4
ASSQRRGGDIQY
>TRBV4-1|TRBJ2-6
ASSQDRQGARGANVLT
>TRBV5-1|TRBJ2-1
ASSLGQEYNEQF
>TRBV9|TRBJ2-7
ASSVETGAAYEQY
>TRBV11-2|TRBJ2-1
ASSYRGRPDNEQF
>TRBV10-3|TRBJ2-3
AISGRLAGGSTDTQY
>TRBV25-1|TRBJ2-1
ASSPRTGGNEQF
>TRBV7-9|TRBJ2-2
ASSRKSGTGNTGELF
>TRBV28|TRBJ2-5
ASSFFRETQY
>TRBV18|TRBJ2-1
ASSPQRGGNEQF
>TRBV10-1|TRBJ1-5
ASGGFWCLGTRHSNQPQH
>TRBV5-1|TRBJ1-2
ASSLQGYGYT
>TRBV11-2|TRBJ1-5
ASSLSPGDQPQH
>TRBV6-5|TRBJ1-5
ASSLGQGTNQPQH
>TRBV28|TRBJ2-5
ASRFISAGGPGETQY
>TRBV5-1|TRBJ2-1
ASSLGDLAGPPREQF
>TRBV19|TRBJ2-1
ASTAGAGDFEQF
>TRBV28|TRBJ2-7
ASRTSPDYEQY
>TRBV18|TRBJ1-5
ASSPRDSPIGNQPQH
>TRBV5-1|TRBJ2-2
ASSMLARGNTGELF
>TRBV11-1|TRBJ2-3
ASSSYGSSTDTQY
>TRBV30|TRBJ2-3
AWSPLGGQGDTQY
>TRBV9|TRBJ2-5
ASSDQEAGKETQY
>TRBV6-5|TRBJ1-1
ASKADRGNTEAF
>TRBV15|TRBJ2-3
ATGDSRFGSTDTQY
>TRBV4-1|TRBJ2-1
ASSQGWRGYNEQF
>TRBV5-1|TRBJ1-6
ASSLGTGVNSPLH
>TRBV27|TRBJ2-1
ASRSLAYNEQF
>TRBV6-4|TRBJ1-2
ASSGTDSSYGYT